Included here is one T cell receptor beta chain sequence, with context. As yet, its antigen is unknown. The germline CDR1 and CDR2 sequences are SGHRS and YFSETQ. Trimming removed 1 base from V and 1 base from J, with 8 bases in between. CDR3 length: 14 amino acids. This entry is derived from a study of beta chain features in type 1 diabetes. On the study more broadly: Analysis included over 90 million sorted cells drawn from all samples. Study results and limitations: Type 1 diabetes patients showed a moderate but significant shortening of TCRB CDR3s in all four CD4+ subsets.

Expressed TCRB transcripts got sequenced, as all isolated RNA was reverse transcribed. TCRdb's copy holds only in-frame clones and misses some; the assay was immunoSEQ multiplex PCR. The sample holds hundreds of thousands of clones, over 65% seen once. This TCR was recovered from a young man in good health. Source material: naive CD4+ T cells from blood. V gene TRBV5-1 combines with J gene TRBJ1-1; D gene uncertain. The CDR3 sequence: CASSLSSANTEAFF. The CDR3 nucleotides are TGCGCCAGCAGCTTGTCCAGCGCGAACACTGAAGCTTTCTTT.